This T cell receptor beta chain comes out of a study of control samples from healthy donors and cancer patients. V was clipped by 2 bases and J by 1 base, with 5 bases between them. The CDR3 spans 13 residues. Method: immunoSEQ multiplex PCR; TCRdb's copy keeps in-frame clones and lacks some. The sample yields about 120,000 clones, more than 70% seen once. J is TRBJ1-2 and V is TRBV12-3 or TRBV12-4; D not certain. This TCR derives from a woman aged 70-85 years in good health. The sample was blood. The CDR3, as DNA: TGTGCCAGCAGTTTACAGGTTAACTATGGCTACACCTTC. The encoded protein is CASSLQVNYGYTF.